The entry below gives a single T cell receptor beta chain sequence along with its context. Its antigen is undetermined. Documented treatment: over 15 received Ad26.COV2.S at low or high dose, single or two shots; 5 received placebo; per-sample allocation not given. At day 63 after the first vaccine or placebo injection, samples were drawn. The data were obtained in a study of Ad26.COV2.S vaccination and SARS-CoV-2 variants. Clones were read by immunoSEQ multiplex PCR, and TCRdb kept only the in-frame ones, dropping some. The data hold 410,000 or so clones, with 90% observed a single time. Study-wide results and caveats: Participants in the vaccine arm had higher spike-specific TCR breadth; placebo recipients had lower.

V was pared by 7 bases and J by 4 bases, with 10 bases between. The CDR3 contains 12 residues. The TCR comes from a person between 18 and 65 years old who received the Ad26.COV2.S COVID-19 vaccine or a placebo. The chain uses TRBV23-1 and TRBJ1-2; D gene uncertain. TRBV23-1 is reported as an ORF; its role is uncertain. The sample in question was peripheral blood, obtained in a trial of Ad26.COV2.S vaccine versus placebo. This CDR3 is CASTPQGYGYTF. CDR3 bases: TGCGCCAGCACCCCACAAGGCTATGGCTACACCTTC.